The 22 T cell receptor beta chains given below trace back to one sample, sequenced in a study of identical twins. TCRdb re-called the 5' RACE reads through MiXCR, storing one row per CDR3 protein. The sample gives about 900,000 distinct CDR3 sequences, about 12% of which show up once; roughly 1.5% is in the top ten. These data also formed part of another study, on yellow fever vaccine responses in identical twins.

The source material was PBMCs. Source of these receptors: a young woman in good health.

The chain recombines TRBV4-2 with TRBJ2-1; 8 bases align to TRBD2. Trimming took 0 bases from V and 3 from J; bases not matched to a gene: 4. This CDR3 has 16 residues. Germline V gene data show CDR1 as LGHNA and CDR2 as YNFKEQ. Written as DNA, the CDR3 is TGTGCCAGCAGCCAAGAGAAAGCGGGAGTCTACAATGAGCAGTTCTTC. It is translated as CASSQEKAGVYNEQFF.

The genes are TRBV20-1 and TRBJ1-1; D is possibly TRBD1 (5 bases). Germline V CDR1 and CDR2: DFQATT, SNEGSKA (reference sequence). Trimming took off 0 bases at V and 5 bases at J, with 13 bases between the two ends. The CDR3 covers 14 residues. The CDR3 here is CSARDLGEETEAFF. Here the CDR3 DNA reads TGCAGTGCTAGAGATCTGGGGGAGGAGACTGAAGCTTTCTTT.

This clonotype came up many times. The chain has TRBV28 and TRBJ2-7; the D is unclear. Looked up from germline, CDR1 is MDHEN and CDR2 is SYDVKM. V was cut by 10 bases and J by 0 bases, with 13 bases left in between. The CDR3 has 13 amino acids. The CDR3 reads CATVPVGSYEQYV. The CDR3 region has the DNA TGTGCCACCGTACCCGTCGGCTCCTACGAGCAGTACGTC.

This clonotype was counted ten times or more. The rearrangement links TRBV13 to TRBJ2-7; 8 bases line up with TRBD2. Germline-derived CDR1 and CDR2 are PRHDT and FYEKMQ (reference sequence). V dropped 5 bases and J dropped 5; count of bases not matched to a gene: 11. This CDR3 has 15 amino acids. CDR3 coding DNA: TGTGCCAGCAGCACTAGCCTCTTAGCGGGAAACGAGCAGTACTTC. Translation gives CASSTSLLAGNEQYF.

This clonotype was seen many times. The V gene is TRBV7-9, the J gene TRBJ2-7, with no clear D. Trimming removed 5 bases from V and 2 bases from J, with 7 bases in between. This CDR3 contains 12 residues. Germline values: CDR1 SEHNR, CDR2 FQNEAQ (reference sequence). The CDR3: CASSETPYEQYF. The CDR3 coding sequence is TGTGCCAGCAGCGAAACACCCTACGAGCAGTACTTC.

In this sample, this clonotype turned up many times. The rearrangement uses TRBV7-9 and TRBJ1-1; no definite D call. Germline V gene lookup returns CDR1 SEHNR and CDR2 FQNEAQ (reference sequence). V was shortened by 9 bases and J by 0 bases, with 5 bases between the two germline ends. The CDR3 sequence is 11 residues long. CDR3 in DNA: TGTGCCAGTGGAGTGAACACTGAAGCTTTCTTT. Amino acid sequence: CASGVNTEAFF.

This clonotype appeared a few times. The V and J genes are TRBV11-2 and TRBJ2-1; weak D call: TRBD2 (5 bases). The CDR3 has 12 residues. V lost 5 bases and J 10 bases, leaving 12 bases between the germline ends. The germline V gene encodes CDR1 SGHAT and CDR2 FQNNGV. CDR3 DNA sequence: TGTGCCAGCAGCCCGGGGTTTGGGGAGCAGTTCTTC. As protein: CASSPGFGEQFF.

The chain employs TRBV28 and TRBJ2-1, with D uncertain. The CDR3 extends over 15 amino acids. Germline CDR1 and CDR2: MDHEN and SYDVKM. V was clipped by 6 bases and J by 3 bases, with 15 bases between them. The CDR3 coding sequence is TGTGCCAGCAGCCCTAGTTTGGGCCGCTACAATGAGCAGTTCTTC. It translates to CASSPSLGRYNEQFF.

The chain combines TRBV6-4 with TRBJ2-1; 13 bases agree with TRBD2. This CDR3 has 15 amino acids. J gave up 8 bases and V 5 bases, and 6 bases lay outside the gene matches. In germline, CDR1 is MRHNA, CDR2 SNTAGT. The DNA for the CDR3 is TGTGCCAGCAGTCCCACTAGCGGGGGGGCCCATGAGCAGTTCTTC. Its protein is CASSPTSGGAHEQFF.

This clonotype was seen a handful of times. The chain has TRBV27 and TRBJ1-1, with 11 bases aligning to TRBD1. V gave up 8 bases and J gave up 5 bases; unmatched junction bases: 4. Looked up from germline, CDR1 is MNHEY and CDR2 is SMNVEV (reference sequence). The CDR3 spans 13 residues. Here the CDR3 reads CASGTGGWTEAFF. CDR3 nucleotides: TGTGCCAGCGGGACAGGGGGTTGGACTGAAGCTTTCTTT.

This clonotype showed up just a few times. CDR3 nucleotide sequence: TGCAGTGCAGGACAAGCGGGATTGAACACCGGGGAGCTGTTTTTT. It translates to CSAGQAGLNTGELFF. The V and J genes are TRBV20-1 and TRBJ2-2; 7 bases align to TRBD2. The CDR3 extends over 15 amino acids. V dropped 6 bases and J dropped 1; count of bases not matched to a gene: 8. Germline CDR1 reads DFQATT; CDR2 reads SNEGSKA (reference sequence).

This clonotype was recorded a few times. V is TRBV5-1 and J is TRBJ2-1; 9 nucleotides line up with TRBD1. CDR3 size: 19 residues. With V trimmed by 3 bases and J by 3 bases, 16 bases remained unmatched. The germline CDR1 and CDR2 sequences are SGHRS and YFSETQ. Here the CDR3 DNA reads TGCGCCAGCAGCTCTACGGGACAGGGTCTTGGGGGGAACTACAATGAGCAGTTCTTC. Its protein is CASSSTGQGLGGNYNEQFF. Together with reference TRBV5-1 and TRBJ2-1, the CDR3 gives the full variable domain: KAGVTQTPRYLIKTRGQQVTLSCSPISGHRSVSWYQQTPGQGLQFLFEYFSETQRNKGNFPGRFSGRQFSNSRSEMNVSTLELGDSALYLCASSSTGQGLGGNYNEQFFGPGTRLTVL.

This clonotype was picked up a small number of times. The rearrangement links TRBV7-2 to TRBJ2-2; 15 nucleotides match TRBD2. This CDR3 contains 17 residues. The junction had 8 bases not matched to a gene; V was cut back by 8 bases and J by 4 bases. CDR1 SGHTA and CDR2 FQGNSA come from the germline V gene. Written as DNA, the CDR3 is TGTGCCAGCCCAAGGTCGGGACTAGCGGGGGGCACCGGGGAGCTGTTTTTT. The encoded protein is CASPRSGLAGGTGELFF.

The table lists this clonotype with many counts. The chain joins TRBV12-3 or TRBV12-4 to TRBJ2-2, with D unresolved. The germline V and J ends were trimmed by 3 bases and 4 bases, with 12 bases remaining between them. The CDR3 runs 15 residues. The CDR3 is CASSFSGLPTGELFF. The CDR3 DNA sequence: TGTGCCAGCAGTTTTTCAGGTTTGCCCACCGGGGAGCTGTTTTTT.

Many counts were recorded for this clonotype. The chain employs TRBV6-6 and TRBJ1-1; TRBD1 is a possible D gene (5 bases). Germline V CDR1 and CDR2: MNHNY, SVGAGI (reference sequence). This CDR3 is built from 11 residues. V gave up 8 bases and J gave up 11 bases, with 15 bases separating them. The CDR3 DNA is TGTGCCAGCCACACGGGGCTCATGGCTTTCTTT. Its translation: CASHTGLMAFF.

This chain links TRBV20-1 with TRBJ2-3, with 8 bases aligning to TRBD2. V gave up 1 base and J gave up 8 bases; unmatched junction bases: 8. The CDR3 extends over 14 amino acids. In germline, CDR1 is DFQATT, CDR2 SNEGSKA (reference sequence). CDR3 DNA sequence: TGCAGTGCTAGAGCGGGACTAGAGCTCGTTACGCAGTATTTT. Translating it yields CSARAGLELVTQYF.

This sequence joins TRBV20-1 and TRBJ2-1; 10 nucleotides agree with TRBD1. The J segment lost 1 base and the V segment lost 6 bases, leaving 9 bases of the junction unmatched. CDR3 length: 16 residues. Germline V CDR1 and CDR2: DFQATT, SNEGSKA (reference sequence). The CDR3 sequence: CSAWDRGRGSYNEQFF. The CDR3, as DNA: TGCAGTGCCTGGGACAGGGGACGGGGGTCCTACAATGAGCAGTTCTTC.

This clonotype was found a few times. The chain links TRBV4-1 to TRBJ2-1; the D gene is possibly TRBD2 (6 bases). Trimming pared 1 base from V and 9 bases from J, leaving 19 bases between. Germline CDR1 MGHRA, CDR2 YSYEKL. This CDR3 contains 16 residues. The CDR3 nucleotides read TGCGCCAGCAGCCAAGGGGGGACTCCGAATGTCCGTGAGCAGTTCTTC. Translated, it gives CASSQGGTPNVREQFF.

This clonotype was seen more than once but under ten times. This chain's CDR3 is CASSVLFNPDTQYF. CDR3 DNA sequence: TGTGCCAGCAGCGTCCTGTTTAACCCAGATACGCAGTATTTT. The chain is built from TRBV3-1 and TRBJ2-3; D unresolved. Trimming removed 5 bases from V and 4 bases from J, with 13 bases in between. CDR1 is LGHDT and CDR2 is YNNKEL in the germline V gene (reference sequence). CDR3 length equals 14 residues.

This clonotype has just a few counts. V and J are TRBV29-1 and TRBJ1-3; no reliable D call. The CDR3 loop spans 11 amino acids. Deletions cut 7 bases from V and 3 bases from J, with 7 bases between. CDR1 and CDR2 (germline): SQVTM, ANQGSEA. CDR3 in DNA: TGCAGCGCAATCATTGGAAACACCATATATTTT. This sequence encodes CSAIIGNTIYF.

This clonotype has just a few counts. J is TRBJ2-3 and V is TRBV6-5; D unresolved. V was cut by 2 bases and J by 2 bases, with 11 bases left in between. The CDR3 length is 15 residues. The germline CDR1 and CDR2 sequences are MNHEY and SVGAGI. Here the CDR3 reads CASSYNPPYTDTQYF. For the CDR3, the DNA is TGTGCCAGCAGTTACAATCCCCCGTACACAGATACGCAGTATTTT.

This clonotype has only a few counts. This sequence joins TRBV20-1 and TRBJ1-4; D gene uncertain. Trimming shortened V by 6 bases and J by 2 bases, and 10 bases separated the two germline ends. CDR1 is DFQATT, CDR2 SNEGSKA, per germline (reference sequence). The CDR3 sequence is 13 residues long. The CDR3 region is CSAGFTTNEKLFF. The CDR3 region has the DNA TGCAGTGCAGGGTTCACTACTAATGAAAAACTGTTTTTT.